This T cell receptor beta chain was identified in a study of vaccination effects on CD4 cells after COVID-19. This clone was observed a handful of times. Its antigen is currently unknown. The culture ran for roughly 10 days before CD4+ T cells were isolated. Participants were given two doses of BNT162b2 or mRNA-1273 vaccine. CDR3 length: 19 amino acids. Trimming removed 3 bases at V and 0 bases at J, with 21 bases between. The germline CDR1 and CDR2 sequences are LNHDA and SQIVND (reference sequence). The data were produced by immunoSEQ multiplex PCR, yet TCRdb's version contains in-frame clones alone and is incomplete. The sample holds some 69,000 clones, roughly 75% seen once.

Sample: CD4+ T cells from PBMCs cultured without peptide, taken after COVID-19 vaccination. The rearrangement links TRBV19 to TRBJ2-1; D unclear. The TCR sequence derives from a human donor who received a COVID-19 vaccine. This CDR3 reads CASSIGPPSTASSYNEQFF. The CDR3 DNA sequence: TGTGCCAGTAGTATTGGCCCCCCTTCGACGGCCTCCTCCTACAATGAGCAGTTCTTC.